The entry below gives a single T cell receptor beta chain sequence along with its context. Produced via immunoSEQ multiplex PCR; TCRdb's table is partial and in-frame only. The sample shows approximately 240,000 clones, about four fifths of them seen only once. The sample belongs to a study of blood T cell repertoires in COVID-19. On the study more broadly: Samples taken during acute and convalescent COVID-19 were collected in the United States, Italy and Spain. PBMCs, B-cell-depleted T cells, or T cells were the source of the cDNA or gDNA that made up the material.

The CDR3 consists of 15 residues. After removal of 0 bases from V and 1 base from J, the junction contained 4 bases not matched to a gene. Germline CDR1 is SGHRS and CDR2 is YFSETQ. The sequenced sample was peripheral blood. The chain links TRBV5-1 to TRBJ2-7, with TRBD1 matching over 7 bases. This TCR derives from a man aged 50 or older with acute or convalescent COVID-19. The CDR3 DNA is TGCGCCAGCAGCTTGGATGGGACAGCTTCCTACGAGCAGTACTTC. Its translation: CASSLDGTASYEQYF.